This passage covers 26 T cell receptor beta chains from one sample sequenced in a study of shared clonotypes between healthy human individuals. Assay used: immunoSEQ multiplex PCR; TCRdb lists only in-frame clones, some missing. The table records around 990,000 clones, about 72% of them present only once. Material for sequencing was memory CD4+ T cells from PBMCs. Indicated subset: CD45RA-negative fraction. All receptors derive from a man aged 18 to 35 in good health. Some clones in this sample may be carry-over from other donors' samples.

The chain is built from TRBV5-4 and TRBJ1-1, with 7 positions matching TRBD1. V dropped 1 base and J dropped 4; count of bases not matched to a gene: 7. Germline CDR1 is SGHNT and CDR2 is YYREEE (reference sequence). CDR3 length: 15 amino acids. CDR3 sequence: CASSLQGVLSTEAFF. The CDR3 coding sequence is TGTGCCAGCAGCTTGCAGGGGGTGTTGAGCACTGAAGCTTTCTTT.

This sequence joins TRBV18 and TRBJ2-5, with D hard to call. From germline, CDR1 is KGHSH and CDR2 LQKENI. V was pared by 2 bases and J by 5 bases, with 9 bases between. The CDR3 length is 13 residues. The CDR3 sequence: CASSPSALETQYF. The CDR3 nucleotides are TGTGCCAGCTCACCATCCGCTTTGGAGACCCAGTACTTC.

Turning to this clone: Other DNA sequences in the same sample also yield this CDR3. J is TRBJ2-7 and V is TRBV18, with 9 bases aligning to TRBD1. This CDR3 spans 14 amino acids. With 2 bases clipped from V and 2 bases from J, the junction kept 1 base outside the gene matches. Germline V lookup: CDR1 KGHSH, CDR2 LQKENI. The CDR3 sequence is CASSPGQGTYEQYF. The CDR3 nucleotides read TGTGCCAGCTCACCAGGACAGGGGACCTACGAGCAGTACTTC.

Concerning this clone: The sample carries other DNA sequences with the same CDR3. The V and J genes are TRBV9 and TRBJ1-2; 8 bases map to TRBD1. The CDR3 loop spans 13 amino acids. V lost 3 bases and J lost 5; bases outside the gene matches: 3. CDR1 is SGDLS, CDR2 YYNGEE, per germline. CDR3 residues: CASSARTGYGYTF. CDR3 sequence (DNA): TGTGCCAGCAGCGCGCGGACAGGGTATGGCTACACCTTC.

The CDR3, as DNA: TGCGCCAGCAGCTTGGCCTTACAGACTAATGAAAAACTGTTTTTT. Protein: CASSLALQTNEKLFF. The rearrangement links TRBV5-1 to TRBJ1-4; D unclear. Looked up from germline, CDR1 is SGHRS and CDR2 is YFSETQ. Trimming stripped 0 bases from V and 2 bases from J, with 8 bases between. This CDR3 is 15 amino acids long.

Worth noting for this clone: This same CDR3 is encoded by further DNA sequences in the sample. The chain recombines TRBV5-1 with TRBJ2-3; 10 nucleotides align to TRBD2. V trimming: 4 bases; J trimming: 3 bases; junction bases outside the gene matches: 8. This CDR3 comprises 16 residues. Germline CDR1 and CDR2: SGHRS and YFSETQ. In DNA, the CDR3 is TGCGCCAGCAGCCCCGGGACTAGCGTTTTGACAGATACGCAGTATTTT. Translation: CASSPGTSVLTDTQYF.

This clone was detected only a few times. The chain couples TRBV5-8 to TRBJ1-1; 9 bases fit TRBD1. The CDR3 loop spans 16 amino acids. In germline, CDR1 is SGHTS, CDR2 YDEGEE. V lost 0 bases to trimming and J lost 3 bases; unmatched junction nucleotides: 6. CDR3 region: CASSLGTGVEDTEAFF. DNA for the CDR3: TGTGCCAGCAGCTTGGGGACAGGGGTTGAGGACACTGAAGCTTTCTTT. The full variable domain, in which reference TRBV5-8 and TRBJ1-1 provide the parts outside the CDR3, is EAGVTQSPTHLIKTRGQQATLRCSPISGHTSVYWYQQALGLGLQFLLWYDEGEERNRGNFPPRFSGRQFPNYSSELNVNALELEDSALYLCASSLGTGVEDTEAFFGQGTRLTVV.

This clone was counted once. DNA for the CDR3: TGCGCCAGCAGCTTGGATGGCCAGACCACTGAAGCTTTCTTT. This gives the protein CASSLDGQTTEAFF. The V call is TRBV5-1, the J call TRBJ1-1; no firm D call. The V end was cut by 0 bases, the J end by 4 bases, with 10 bases between. The CDR3 runs to 14 residues. The germline V gene encodes CDR1 SGHRS and CDR2 YFSETQ.

V and J are TRBV5-5 and TRBJ2-2; D gene ambiguous. The CDR3 consists of 15 residues. The ends were cut back, 0 bases at V and 3 bases at J, with 9 bases in the middle. Looked up from germline, CDR1 is SGHKS and CDR2 is YYEKEE (reference sequence). The CDR3 reads CASSLGGRHTGELFF. CDR3 sequence (DNA): TGTGCCAGCAGCTTGGGTGGGCGGCACACCGGGGAGCTGTTTTTT.

The J gene is TRBJ2-3, the V gene TRBV5-1; 10 positions agree with TRBD2. The junction had 5 bases not matched to a gene; V was cut back by 1 base and J by 3 bases. Germline V gene data show CDR1 as SGHRS and CDR2 as YFSETQ. This CDR3 comprises 16 residues. The CDR3 DNA reads as TGCGCCAGCAGCTTGATGGCTAGCGGGGGAACAGATACGCAGTATTTT. Translated: CASSLMASGGTDTQYF.

CDR3 amino acids: CASSQGYEQYF. For the CDR3, the DNA is TGTGCCAGTAGTCAGGGGTACGAGCAGTACTTC. The chain combines TRBV19 with TRBJ2-7, with D possibly matching TRBD1 (6 bases). This CDR3 contains 11 residues. CDR1 and CDR2 from the germline V gene are LNHDA and SQIVND (reference sequence). The V end lost 5 bases, the J end lost 4 bases, and 6 bases lay between the germline ends.

This chain uses TRBV10-3 with TRBJ2-2; a possible D gene is TRBD2 (6 bases). V lost 8 bases to trimming and J lost 5 bases, with 15 bases between them. CDR3 length: 14 residues. Germline CDR1 and CDR2: ENHRY and SYGVKD. CDR3 sequence: CAIAAPGVTGELFF. CDR3 coding DNA: TGTGCCATCGCGGCTCCGGGGGTTACCGGGGAGCTGTTTTTT.

The chain is built from TRBV5-1 and TRBJ2-7; D unresolved. CDR1 SGHRS and CDR2 YFSETQ come from the germline V gene. V lost 2 bases to trimming and J lost 6 bases, with 6 bases between them. The CDR3 runs to 11 residues. The CDR3 spells CASSFLSEQYF. Written as DNA, the CDR3 is TGCGCCAGCAGCTTTTTATCCGAGCAGTACTTC.

This chain links TRBV7-2 with TRBJ2-3; 8 positions match TRBD1. Losses at the gene ends were 4 bases for V and 4 bases for J; bases not matched to a gene: 7. This CDR3 spans 15 amino acids. Germline V CDR1 and CDR2: SGHTA, FQGNSA. DNA of the CDR3: TGTGCCAGCAGCTCCTACAGGGGGACCCCAGATACGCAGTATTTT. Amino acid sequence: CASSSYRGTPDTQYF.

The CDR3 DNA reads as TGTGCCAGCAGTTTATCGGGACAGGGGGCTCGAAGCGAGCAGTACTTC. Translated, it gives CASSLSGQGARSEQYF. The V and J genes are TRBV27 and TRBJ2-7; 12 bases map to TRBD1. Unmatched junction bases numbered 6, after V lost 0 bases and J lost 6 bases. The length of the CDR3 is 16 residues. Germline loops: CDR1 MNHEY, CDR2 SMNVEV (reference sequence).

This clone occurred a few times. This sequence joins TRBV19 and TRBJ1-1, with unresolved D. This CDR3 has 12 residues. The germline V gene has CDR1 LNHDA and CDR2 SQIVND (reference sequence). Trimming removed 1 base at V and 0 bases at J, with 0 bases between. CDR3 sequence reads: CASSIVNTEAFF. CDR3 sequence (DNA): TGTGCCAGTAGTATAGTGAACACTGAAGCTTTCTTT.

This clone appeared a single time. The chain has TRBV4-1 and TRBJ2-1, with a tentative D call TRBD2 (5 bases). Between the trimmed V and J ends, which lost 1 base and 9 bases, there was a span of 10 bases. The CDR3 spans 13 residues. Germline CDR1 MGHRA, CDR2 YSYEKL. CDR3 in DNA: TGCGCCAGCAGCCAAGGTCTAGCCCGTGAGCAGTTCTTC. This translates into CASSQGLAREQFF.

The rearrangement links TRBV6-4 to TRBJ2-7, with 8 positions matching TRBD1. The CDR3 has 13 residues. The J segment lost 0 bases and the V segment lost 11 bases, leaving 6 bases of the junction unmatched. The germline V gene has CDR1 MRHNA and CDR2 SNTAGT. CDR3 DNA sequence: TGTGCCGTGCATGACAGGGGCTCCTACGAGCAGTACTTC. Amino acids: CAVHDRGSYEQYF.

V and J are TRBV19 and TRBJ1-5, with TRBD1 identical over 7 bases. Germline V lookup: CDR1 LNHDA, CDR2 SQIVND (reference sequence). The CDR3 extends over 18 amino acids. V lost 6 bases, J lost 0 bases, and 14 bases stayed unmatched. CDR3 region: CASSLLTGTVYSNQPQHF. The CDR3 DNA follows: TGTGCCAGTAGCCTACTGACCGGGACAGTTTATAGCAATCAGCCCCAGCATTTT.

The chain carries TRBV30 and TRBJ2-2; D not certain. Trimming pared 1 base from V and 4 bases from J, leaving 10 bases between. The CDR3 has 14 residues. Germline V gene data show CDR1 as GTSNPN and CDR2 as SVGIG (reference sequence). The CDR3 region is CAWSAGPLTGELFF. The CDR3 nucleotides are TGTGCCTGGAGTGCCGGGCCGCTCACCGGGGAGCTGTTTTTT.

In nucleotides, the CDR3 is TGTGCCAGCAGGTATCACAGGGCAGATACGCAGTATTTT. It specifies CASRYHRADTQYF. The chain uses TRBV27 and TRBJ2-3; a weak D match, TRBD1 (6 bases). The CDR3 consists of 13 residues. The ends were cut back, 6 bases at V and 4 bases at J, with 11 bases in the middle. Germline V gives CDR1 MNHEY, CDR2 SMNVEV (reference sequence).

Details on this clone: The identical CDR3 is also encoded by other nucleotide sequences in the sample. The rearrangement joins TRBV9 to TRBJ2-3, with D possibly TRBD2 on 6 matching bases. This CDR3 has 16 amino acids. V lost 0 bases, J lost 2 bases, and 13 bases lay in between. CDR1 and CDR2 (germline): SGDLS, YYNGEE. The DNA for the CDR3 is TGTGCCAGCAGCGTAGGGGGTAGCGGTAACACAGATACGCAGTATTTT. Protein: CASSVGGSGNTDTQYF.

The V and J genes are TRBV5-1 and TRBJ2-1; the D is unclear. The V end was cut by 4 bases, the J end by 8 bases, with 19 bases between. Germline lookup yields CDR1 SGHRS and CDR2 YFSETQ. This CDR3 has 15 amino acids. Here the CDR3 DNA reads TGCGCCAGCAGCGAGGCACGTAAGGTCACATATGAGCAGTTCTTC. Translation: CASSEARKVTYEQFF.

For this clone: A much larger clone lies a single base off, so this may be a read error. The chain employs TRBV4-3 and TRBJ2-7; D is perhaps TRBD1 (5 bases). The CDR3 is 15 amino acids. Germline CDR1 and CDR2: LGHNA and YSLEER. This CDR3 is CASSQDTQGPYGQYF. CDR3 DNA sequence: TGCGCCAGCAGCCAAGATACCCAGGGCCCCTACGGGCAGTACTTC.

This sequence joins TRBV19 and TRBJ1-5, with TRBD1 matching over 7 bases. Germline V gene lookup returns CDR1 LNHDA and CDR2 SQIVND (reference sequence). The J segment lost 2 bases and the V segment lost 3 bases, leaving 13 bases of the junction unmatched. This CDR3 comprises 18 residues. This CDR3 is CASSIDRAKETGNQPQHF. CDR3 nucleotides: TGTGCCAGTAGTATTGACAGGGCCAAGGAAACGGGCAATCAGCCCCAGCATTTT.

This chain connects TRBV11-2 to TRBJ2-5; D gene unclear. This CDR3 region has 18 residues. V shed 5 bases and J shed 1 base, with 23 bases lying between them. CDR1 is SGHAT and CDR2 is FQNNGV in the germline V gene. CDR3 DNA sequence: TGTGCCAGCAGCCCTCTCACCGGAAATAGACACAGCCAAGAGACCCAGTACTTC. Translated, it gives CASSPLTGNRHSQETQYF.